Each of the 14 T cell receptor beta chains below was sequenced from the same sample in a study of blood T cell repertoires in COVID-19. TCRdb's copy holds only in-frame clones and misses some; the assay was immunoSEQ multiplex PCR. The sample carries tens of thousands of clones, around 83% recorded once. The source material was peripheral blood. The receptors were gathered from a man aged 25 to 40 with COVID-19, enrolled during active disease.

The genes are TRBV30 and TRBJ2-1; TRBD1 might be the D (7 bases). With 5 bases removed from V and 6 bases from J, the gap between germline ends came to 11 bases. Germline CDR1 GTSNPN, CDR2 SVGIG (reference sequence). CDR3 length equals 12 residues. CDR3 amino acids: CAWGRDSNEQFF. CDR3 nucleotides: TGTGCCTGGGGGCGGGACAGCAATGAGCAGTTCTTC.

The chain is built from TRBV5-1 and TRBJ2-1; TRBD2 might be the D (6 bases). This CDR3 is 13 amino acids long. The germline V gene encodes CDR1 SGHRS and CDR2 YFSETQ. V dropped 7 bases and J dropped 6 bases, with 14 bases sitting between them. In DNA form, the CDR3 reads TGCGCCAGCTCCGGGAGAACCCCCAATGAGCAGTTCTTC. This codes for CASSGRTPNEQFF.

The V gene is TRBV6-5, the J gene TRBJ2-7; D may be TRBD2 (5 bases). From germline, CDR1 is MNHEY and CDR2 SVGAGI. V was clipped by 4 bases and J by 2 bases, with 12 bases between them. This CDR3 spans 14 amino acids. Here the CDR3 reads CASSFRTEAYEQYF. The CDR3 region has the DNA TGTGCCAGCAGTTTTCGGACGGAGGCCTACGAGCAGTACTTC.

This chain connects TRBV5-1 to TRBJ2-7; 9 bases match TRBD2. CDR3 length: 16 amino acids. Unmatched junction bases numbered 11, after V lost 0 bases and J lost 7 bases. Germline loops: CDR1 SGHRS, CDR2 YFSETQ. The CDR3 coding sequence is TGCGCCAGCAGCTTGGGTCGGCTAGCGGGACTAGGGGAGCAGTACTTC. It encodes CASSLGRLAGLGEQYF.

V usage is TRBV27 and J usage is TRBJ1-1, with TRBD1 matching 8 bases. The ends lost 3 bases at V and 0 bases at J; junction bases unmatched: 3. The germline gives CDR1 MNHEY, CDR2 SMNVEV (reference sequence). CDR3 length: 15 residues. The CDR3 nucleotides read TGTGCCAGCAGTTTCAGGGACAGGATGAACACTGAAGCTTTCTTT. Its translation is CASSFRDRMNTEAFF.

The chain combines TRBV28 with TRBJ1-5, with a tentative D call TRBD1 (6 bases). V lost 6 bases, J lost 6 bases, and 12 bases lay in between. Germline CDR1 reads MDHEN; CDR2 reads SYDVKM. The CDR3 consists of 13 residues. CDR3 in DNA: TGTGCCAGCAGAACAGGGTTCGGTCAGCCCCAGCATTTT. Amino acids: CASRTGFGQPQHF.

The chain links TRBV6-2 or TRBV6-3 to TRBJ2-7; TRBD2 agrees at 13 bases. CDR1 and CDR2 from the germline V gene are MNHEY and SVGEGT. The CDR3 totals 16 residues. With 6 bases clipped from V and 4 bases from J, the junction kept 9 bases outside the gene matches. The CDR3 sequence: CASSRGTSGMGYEQYF. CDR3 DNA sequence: TGTGCCAGCAGCCGAGGGACTAGCGGGATGGGGTACGAGCAGTACTTC.

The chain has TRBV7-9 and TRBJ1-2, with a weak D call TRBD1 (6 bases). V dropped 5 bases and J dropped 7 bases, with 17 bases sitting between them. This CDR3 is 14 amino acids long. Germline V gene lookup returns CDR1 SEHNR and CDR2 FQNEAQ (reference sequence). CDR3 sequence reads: CASSPGQSWVGYTF. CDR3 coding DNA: TGTGCCAGCAGCCCCGGACAGTCGTGGGTTGGCTACACCTTC.

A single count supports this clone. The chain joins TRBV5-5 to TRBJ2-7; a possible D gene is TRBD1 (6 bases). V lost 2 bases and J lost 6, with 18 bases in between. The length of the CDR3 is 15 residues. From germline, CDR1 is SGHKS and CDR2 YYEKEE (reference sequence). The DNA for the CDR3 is TGTGCCAGCAGCTTTGGTGACAGGTTACGTCTCGAGCAGTACTTC. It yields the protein CASSFGDRLRLEQYF.

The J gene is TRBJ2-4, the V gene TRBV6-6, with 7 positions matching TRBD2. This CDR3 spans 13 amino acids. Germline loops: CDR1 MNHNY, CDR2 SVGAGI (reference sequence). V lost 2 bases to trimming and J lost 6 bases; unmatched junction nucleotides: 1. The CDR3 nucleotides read TGTGCCAGCAGTTACGGGGGGGGAAACATTCAGTACTTC. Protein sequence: CASSYGGGNIQYF.

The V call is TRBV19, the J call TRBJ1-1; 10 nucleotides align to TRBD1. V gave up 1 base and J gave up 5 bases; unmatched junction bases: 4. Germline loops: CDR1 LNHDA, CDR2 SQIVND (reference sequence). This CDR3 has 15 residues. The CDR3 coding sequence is TGTGCCAGTAGTATAGGTTGGACAGGGGGGACTGAAGCTTTCTTT. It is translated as CASSIGWTGGTEAFF.

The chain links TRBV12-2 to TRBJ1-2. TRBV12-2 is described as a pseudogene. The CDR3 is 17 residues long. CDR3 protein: CASRLAPTGGCNYGYTF. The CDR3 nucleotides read TGTGCAAGTCGCTTAGCACCAACCGGGGGATGTAACTATGGCTACACCTTC.

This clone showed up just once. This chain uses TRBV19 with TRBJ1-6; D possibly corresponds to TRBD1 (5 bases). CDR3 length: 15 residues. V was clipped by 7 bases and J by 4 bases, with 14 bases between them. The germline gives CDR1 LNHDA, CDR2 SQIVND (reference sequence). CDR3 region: CASTAGAAYNSPLHF. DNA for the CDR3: TGTGCCAGTACCGCTGGGGCAGCATATAATTCACCCCTCCACTTT.

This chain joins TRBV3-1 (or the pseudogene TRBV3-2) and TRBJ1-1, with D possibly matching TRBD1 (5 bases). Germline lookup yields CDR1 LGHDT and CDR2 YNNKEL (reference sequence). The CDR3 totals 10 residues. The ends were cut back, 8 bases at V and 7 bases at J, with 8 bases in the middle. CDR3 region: CASGGDEAFF. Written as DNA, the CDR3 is TGTGCCAGCGGAGGGGATGAAGCTTTCTTT.